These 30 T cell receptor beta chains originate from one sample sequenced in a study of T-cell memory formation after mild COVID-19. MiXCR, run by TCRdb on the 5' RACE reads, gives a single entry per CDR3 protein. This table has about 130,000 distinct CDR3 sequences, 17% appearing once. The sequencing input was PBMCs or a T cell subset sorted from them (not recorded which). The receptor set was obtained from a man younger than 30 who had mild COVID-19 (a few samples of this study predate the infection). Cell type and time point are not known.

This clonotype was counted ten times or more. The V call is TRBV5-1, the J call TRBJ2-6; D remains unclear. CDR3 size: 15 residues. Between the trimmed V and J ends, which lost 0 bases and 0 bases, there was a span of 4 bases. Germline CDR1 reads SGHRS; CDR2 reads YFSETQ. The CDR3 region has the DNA TGCGCCAGCAGCTTGGGGGCCTCTGGGGCCAACGTCCTGACTTTC. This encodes CASSLGASGANVLTF.

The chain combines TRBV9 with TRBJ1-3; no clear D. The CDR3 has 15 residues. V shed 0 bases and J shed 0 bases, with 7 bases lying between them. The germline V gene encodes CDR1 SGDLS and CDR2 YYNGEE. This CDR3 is CASSVAPSSGNTIYF. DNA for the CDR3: TGTGCCAGCAGCGTAGCCCCAAGCTCTGGAAACACCATATATTTT.

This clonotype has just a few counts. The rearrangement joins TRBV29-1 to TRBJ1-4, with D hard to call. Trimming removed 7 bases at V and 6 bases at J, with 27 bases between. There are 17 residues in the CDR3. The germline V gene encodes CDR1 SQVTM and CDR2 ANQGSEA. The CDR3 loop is CSATTYPIGALYEKLFF. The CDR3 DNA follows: TGCAGCGCTACTACGTATCCTATCGGTGCCCTTTATGAAAAACTGTTTTTT. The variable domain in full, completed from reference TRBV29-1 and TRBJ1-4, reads SAVISQKPSRDICQRGTSLTIQCQVDSQVTMMFWYRQQPGQSLTLIATANQGSEATYESGFVIDKFPISRPNLTFSTLTVSNMSPEDSSIYLCSATTYPIGALYEKLFFGSGTQLSVL.

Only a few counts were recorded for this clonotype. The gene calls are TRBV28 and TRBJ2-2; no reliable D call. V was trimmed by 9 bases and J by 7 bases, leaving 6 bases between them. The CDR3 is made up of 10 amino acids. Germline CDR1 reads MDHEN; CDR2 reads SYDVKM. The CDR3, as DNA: TGTGCCAGTTCTAGCGGGGAGCTGTTTTTT. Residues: CASSSGELFF.

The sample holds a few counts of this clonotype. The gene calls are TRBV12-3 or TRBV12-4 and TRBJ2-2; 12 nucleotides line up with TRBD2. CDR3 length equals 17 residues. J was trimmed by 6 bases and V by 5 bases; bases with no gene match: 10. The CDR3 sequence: CASSANPGLAGSGELFF. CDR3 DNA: TGTGCCAGCAGTGCGAACCCGGGACTAGCGGGCTCCGGGGAGCTGTTTTTT.

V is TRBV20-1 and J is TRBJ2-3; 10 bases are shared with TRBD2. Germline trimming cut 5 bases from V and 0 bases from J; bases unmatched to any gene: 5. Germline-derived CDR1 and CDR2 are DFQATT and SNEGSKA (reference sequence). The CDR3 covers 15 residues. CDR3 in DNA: TGCAGTGCTCGAGCGGGGGGGCCTAGCACAGATACGCAGTATTTT. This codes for CSARAGGPSTDTQYF.

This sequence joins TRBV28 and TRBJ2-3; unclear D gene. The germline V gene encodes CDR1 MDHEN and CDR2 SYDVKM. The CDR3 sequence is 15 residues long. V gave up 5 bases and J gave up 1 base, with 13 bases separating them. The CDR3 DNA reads TGTGCCAGCAGTCTAATCAGACCCGGCACAGATACGCAGTATTTT. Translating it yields CASSLIRPGTDTQYF.

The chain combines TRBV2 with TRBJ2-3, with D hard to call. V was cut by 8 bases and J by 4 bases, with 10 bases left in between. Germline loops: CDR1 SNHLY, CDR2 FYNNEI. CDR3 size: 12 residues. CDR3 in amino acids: CASAQVPDTQYF. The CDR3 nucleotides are TGTGCCAGCGCCCAGGTTCCAGATACGCAGTATTTT.

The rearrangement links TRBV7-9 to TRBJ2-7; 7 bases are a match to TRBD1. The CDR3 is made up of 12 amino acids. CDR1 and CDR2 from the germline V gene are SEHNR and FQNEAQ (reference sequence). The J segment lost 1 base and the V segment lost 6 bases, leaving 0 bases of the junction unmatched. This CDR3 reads CASRQGSYEQYF. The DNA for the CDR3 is TGTGCCAGCAGACAGGGGTCCTACGAGCAGTACTTC. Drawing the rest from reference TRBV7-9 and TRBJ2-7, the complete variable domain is DTGVSQNPRHKITKRGQNVTFRCDPISEHNRLYWYRQTLGQGPEFLTYFQNEAQLEKSRLLSDRFSAERPKGSFSTLEIQRTEQGDSAMYLCASRQGSYEQYFGPGTRLTVT.

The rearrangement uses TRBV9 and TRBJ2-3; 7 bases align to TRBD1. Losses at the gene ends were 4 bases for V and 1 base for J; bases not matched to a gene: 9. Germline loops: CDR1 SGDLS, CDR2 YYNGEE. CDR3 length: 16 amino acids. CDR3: CASSPRLGQGTDTQYF. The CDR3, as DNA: TGTGCCAGCAGCCCCCGATTAGGACAGGGCACAGATACGCAGTATTTT.

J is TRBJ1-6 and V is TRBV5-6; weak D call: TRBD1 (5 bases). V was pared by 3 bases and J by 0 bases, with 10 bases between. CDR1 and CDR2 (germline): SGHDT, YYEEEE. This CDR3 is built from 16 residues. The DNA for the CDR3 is TGTGCCAGCAGCTCACAGGCGAGCTCCTATAATTCACCCCTCCACTTT. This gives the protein CASSSQASSYNSPLHF.

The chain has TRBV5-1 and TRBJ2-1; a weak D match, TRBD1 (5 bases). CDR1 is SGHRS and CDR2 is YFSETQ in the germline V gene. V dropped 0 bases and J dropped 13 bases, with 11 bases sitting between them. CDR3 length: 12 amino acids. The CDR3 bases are TGCGCCAGCAGCTTGGACCAGGGCGTTCAGTTCTTC. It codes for CASSLDQGVQFF.

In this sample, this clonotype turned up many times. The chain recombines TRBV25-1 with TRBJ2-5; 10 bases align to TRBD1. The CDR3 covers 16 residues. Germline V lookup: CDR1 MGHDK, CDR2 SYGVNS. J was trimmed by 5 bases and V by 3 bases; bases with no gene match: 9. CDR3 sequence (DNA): TGTGCCAGCAGTGATCTAACCGGGACAGGGGTCGAGACCCAGTACTTC. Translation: CASSDLTGTGVETQYF.

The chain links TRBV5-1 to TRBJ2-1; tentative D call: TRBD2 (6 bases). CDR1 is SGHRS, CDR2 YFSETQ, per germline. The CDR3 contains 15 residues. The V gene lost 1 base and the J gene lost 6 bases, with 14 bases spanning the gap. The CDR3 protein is CASSLYVGGSNEQFF. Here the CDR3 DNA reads TGCGCCAGCAGCTTGTACGTGGGAGGCAGCAATGAGCAGTTCTTC. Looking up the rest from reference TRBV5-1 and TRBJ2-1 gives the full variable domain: KAGVTQTPRYLIKTRGQQVTLSCSPISGHRSVSWYQQTPGQGLQFLFEYFSETQRNKGNFPGRFSGRQFSNSRSEMNVSTLELGDSALYLCASSLYVGGSNEQFFGPGTRLTVL.

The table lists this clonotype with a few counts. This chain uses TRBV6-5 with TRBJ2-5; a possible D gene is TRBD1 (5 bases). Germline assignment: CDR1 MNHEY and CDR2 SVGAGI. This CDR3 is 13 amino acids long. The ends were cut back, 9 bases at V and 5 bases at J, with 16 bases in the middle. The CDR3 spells CARKKTAAETQYF. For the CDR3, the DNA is TGTGCCAGAAAAAAGACAGCTGCGGAGACCCAGTACTTC.

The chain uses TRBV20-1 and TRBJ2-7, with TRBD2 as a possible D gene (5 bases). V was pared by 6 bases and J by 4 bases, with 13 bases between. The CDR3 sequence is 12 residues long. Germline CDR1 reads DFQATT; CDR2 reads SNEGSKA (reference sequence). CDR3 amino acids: CSAEGSGYEQYV. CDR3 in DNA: TGCAGTGCCGAGGGTTCCGGGTACGAGCAGTACGTC.

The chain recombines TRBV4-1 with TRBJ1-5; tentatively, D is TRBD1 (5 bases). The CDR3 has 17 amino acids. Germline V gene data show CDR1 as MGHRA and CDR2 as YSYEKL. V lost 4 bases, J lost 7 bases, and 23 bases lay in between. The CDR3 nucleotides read TGCGCCAGCAGCCTAACTTTGGCGCAGGGAGGGCAGCAGCCCCAGCATTTT. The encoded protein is CASSLTLAQGGQQPQHF.

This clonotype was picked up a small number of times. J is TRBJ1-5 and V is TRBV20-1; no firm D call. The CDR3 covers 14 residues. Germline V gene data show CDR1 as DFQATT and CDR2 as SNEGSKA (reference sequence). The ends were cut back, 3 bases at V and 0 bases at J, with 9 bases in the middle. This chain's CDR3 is CSASSGVSNQPQHF. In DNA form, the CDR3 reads TGCAGTGCTAGTTCTGGTGTTAGCAATCAGCCCCAGCATTTT.

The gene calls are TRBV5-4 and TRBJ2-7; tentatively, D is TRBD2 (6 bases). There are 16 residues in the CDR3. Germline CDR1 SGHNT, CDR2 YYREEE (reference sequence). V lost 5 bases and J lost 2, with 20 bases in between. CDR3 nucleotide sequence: TGTGCCAGCAGATCCGCCGGGACTCGGGGGACCTACGAGCAGTACTTC. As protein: CASRSAGTRGTYEQYF.

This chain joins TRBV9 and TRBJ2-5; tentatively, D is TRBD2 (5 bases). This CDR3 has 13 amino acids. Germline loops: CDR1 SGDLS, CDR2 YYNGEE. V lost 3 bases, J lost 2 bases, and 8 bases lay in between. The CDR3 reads CASSGGFQETQYF. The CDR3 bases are TGTGCCAGCAGCGGCGGGTTTCAAGAGACCCAGTACTTC.

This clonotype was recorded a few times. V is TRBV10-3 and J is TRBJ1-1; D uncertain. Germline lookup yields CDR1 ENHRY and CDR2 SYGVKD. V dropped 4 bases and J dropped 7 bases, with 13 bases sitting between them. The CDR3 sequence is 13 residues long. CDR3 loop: CAISGAEESEAFF. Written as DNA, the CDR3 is TGTGCCATCAGTGGTGCCGAGGAGAGTGAAGCTTTCTTT.

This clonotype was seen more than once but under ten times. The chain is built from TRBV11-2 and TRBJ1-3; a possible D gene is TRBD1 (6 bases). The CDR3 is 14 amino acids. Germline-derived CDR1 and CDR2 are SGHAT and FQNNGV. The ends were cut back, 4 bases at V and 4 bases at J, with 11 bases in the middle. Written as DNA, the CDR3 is TGTGCCAGCAGCTCCCTAAGGGGGGGAAACACCATATATTTT. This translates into CASSSLRGGNTIYF.

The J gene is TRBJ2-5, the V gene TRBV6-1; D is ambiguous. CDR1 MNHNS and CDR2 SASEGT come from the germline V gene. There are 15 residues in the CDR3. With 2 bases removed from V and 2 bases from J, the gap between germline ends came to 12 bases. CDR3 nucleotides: TGTGCCAGCAGTGAATGGGATATGGGGCAAGAGACCCAGTACTTC. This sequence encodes CASSEWDMGQETQYF.

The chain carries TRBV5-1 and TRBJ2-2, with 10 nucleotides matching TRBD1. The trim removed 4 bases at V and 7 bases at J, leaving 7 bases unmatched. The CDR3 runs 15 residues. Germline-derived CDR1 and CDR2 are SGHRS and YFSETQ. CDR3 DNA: TGCGCCAGCAGCACTAGGACAGGGGGTCTCGGGGAGCTGTTTTTT. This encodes CASSTRTGGLGELFF.

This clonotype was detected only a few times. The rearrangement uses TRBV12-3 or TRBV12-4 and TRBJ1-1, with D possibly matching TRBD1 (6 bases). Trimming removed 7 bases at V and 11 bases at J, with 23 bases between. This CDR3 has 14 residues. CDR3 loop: CASTDTGTRFSAFF. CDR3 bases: TGTGCCAGCACCGATACCGGGACACGGTTTAGCGCTTTCTTT.

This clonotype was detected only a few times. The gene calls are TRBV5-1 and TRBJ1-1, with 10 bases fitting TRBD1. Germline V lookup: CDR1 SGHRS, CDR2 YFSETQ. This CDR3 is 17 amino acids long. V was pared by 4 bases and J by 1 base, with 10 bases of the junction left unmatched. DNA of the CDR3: TGCGCCAGCAGCGCGTCGACAGGGGGCGCAAGGAACACTGAAGCTTTCTTT. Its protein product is CASSASTGGARNTEAFF.

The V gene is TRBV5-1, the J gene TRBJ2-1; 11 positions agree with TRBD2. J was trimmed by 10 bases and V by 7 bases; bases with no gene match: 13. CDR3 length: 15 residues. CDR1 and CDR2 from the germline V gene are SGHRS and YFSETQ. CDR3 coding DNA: TGCGCCAGCCGGCCGTCTAGCGGGGGGTCAAAGGAGCAGTTCTTC. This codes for CASRPSSGGSKEQFF. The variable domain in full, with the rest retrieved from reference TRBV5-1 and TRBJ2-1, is KAGVTQTPRYLIKTRGQQVTLSCSPISGHRSVSWYQQTPGQGLQFLFEYFSETQRNKGNFPGRFSGRQFSNSRSEMNVSTLELGDSALYLCASRPSSGGSKEQFFGPGTRLTVL.

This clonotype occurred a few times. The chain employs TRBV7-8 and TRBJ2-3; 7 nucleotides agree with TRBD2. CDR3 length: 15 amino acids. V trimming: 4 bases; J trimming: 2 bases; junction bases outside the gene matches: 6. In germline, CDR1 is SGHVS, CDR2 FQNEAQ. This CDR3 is CASSSRDYPTDTQYF. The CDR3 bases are TGTGCCAGCAGCTCTCGGGACTATCCCACAGATACGCAGTATTTT.

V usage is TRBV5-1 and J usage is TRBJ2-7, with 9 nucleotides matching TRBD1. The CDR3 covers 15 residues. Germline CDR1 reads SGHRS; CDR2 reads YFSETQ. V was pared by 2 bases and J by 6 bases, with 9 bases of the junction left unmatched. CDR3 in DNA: TGCGCCAGCAGCTTTGTGGGACAGGGAGTAGGCGAGCAGTACTTC. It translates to CASSFVGQGVGEQYF.

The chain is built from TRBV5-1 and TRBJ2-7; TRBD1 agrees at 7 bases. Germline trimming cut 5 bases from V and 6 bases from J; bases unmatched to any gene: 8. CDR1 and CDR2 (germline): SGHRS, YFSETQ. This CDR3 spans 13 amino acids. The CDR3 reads CASRPEQGPEQYF. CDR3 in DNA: TGCGCCAGCAGACCCGAACAGGGGCCCGAGCAGTACTTC.